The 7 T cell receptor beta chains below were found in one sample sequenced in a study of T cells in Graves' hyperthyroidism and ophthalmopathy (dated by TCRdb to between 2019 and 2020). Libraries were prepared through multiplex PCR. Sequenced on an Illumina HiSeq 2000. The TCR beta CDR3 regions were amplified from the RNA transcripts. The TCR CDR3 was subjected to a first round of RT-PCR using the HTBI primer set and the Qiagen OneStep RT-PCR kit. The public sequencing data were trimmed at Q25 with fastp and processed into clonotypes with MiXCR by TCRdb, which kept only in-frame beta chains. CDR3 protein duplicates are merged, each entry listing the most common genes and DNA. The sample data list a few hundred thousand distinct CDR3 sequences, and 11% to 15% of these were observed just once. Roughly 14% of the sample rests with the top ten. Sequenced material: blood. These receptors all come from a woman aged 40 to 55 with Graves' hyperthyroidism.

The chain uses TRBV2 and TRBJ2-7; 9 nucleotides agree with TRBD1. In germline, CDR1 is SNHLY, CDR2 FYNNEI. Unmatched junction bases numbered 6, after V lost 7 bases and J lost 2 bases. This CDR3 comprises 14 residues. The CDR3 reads CASMLWTGAYEQYF. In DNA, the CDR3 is TGTGCCAGCATGTTATGGACAGGGGCCTACGAGCAGTACTTC.

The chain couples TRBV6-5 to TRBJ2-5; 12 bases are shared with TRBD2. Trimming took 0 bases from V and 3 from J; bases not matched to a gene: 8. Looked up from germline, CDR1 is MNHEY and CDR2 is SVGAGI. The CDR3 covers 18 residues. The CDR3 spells CASSYSIPGLAGKETQYF. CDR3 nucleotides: TGTGCCAGCAGTTACTCGATCCCCGGACTAGCGGGAAAAGAGACCCAGTACTTC.

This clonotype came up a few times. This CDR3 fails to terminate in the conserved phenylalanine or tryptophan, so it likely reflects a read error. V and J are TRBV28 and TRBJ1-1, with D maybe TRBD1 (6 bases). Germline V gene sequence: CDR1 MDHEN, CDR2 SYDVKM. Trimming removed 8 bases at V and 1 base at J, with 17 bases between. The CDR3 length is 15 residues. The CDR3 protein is CASHREGGPNTEAFL. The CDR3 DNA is TGTGCCAGCCATAGGGAGGGGGGCCCGAACACTGAAGCTTTCCTT.

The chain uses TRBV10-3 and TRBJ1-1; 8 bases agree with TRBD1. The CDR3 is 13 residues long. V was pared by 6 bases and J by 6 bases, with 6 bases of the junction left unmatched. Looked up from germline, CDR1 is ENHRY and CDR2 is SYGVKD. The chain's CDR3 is CAIRRQGRAEAFF. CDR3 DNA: TGTGCCATCAGAAGACAGGGGAGGGCTGAAGCTTTCTTT.

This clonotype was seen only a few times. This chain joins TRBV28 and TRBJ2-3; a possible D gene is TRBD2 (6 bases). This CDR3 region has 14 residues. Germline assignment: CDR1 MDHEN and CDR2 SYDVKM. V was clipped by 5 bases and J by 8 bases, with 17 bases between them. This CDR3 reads CASSPGGTPGTQYF. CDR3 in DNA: TGTGCCAGCAGTCCAGGAGGGACCCCCGGTACGCAGTATTTT.

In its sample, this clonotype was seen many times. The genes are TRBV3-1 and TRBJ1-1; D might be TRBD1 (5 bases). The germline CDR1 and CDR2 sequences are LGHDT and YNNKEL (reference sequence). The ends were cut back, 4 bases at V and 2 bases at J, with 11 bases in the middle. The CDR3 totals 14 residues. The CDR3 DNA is TGTGCCAGCAGCCGGACGGGGGGAAACACTGAAGCTTTCTTT. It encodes CASSRTGGNTEAFF.

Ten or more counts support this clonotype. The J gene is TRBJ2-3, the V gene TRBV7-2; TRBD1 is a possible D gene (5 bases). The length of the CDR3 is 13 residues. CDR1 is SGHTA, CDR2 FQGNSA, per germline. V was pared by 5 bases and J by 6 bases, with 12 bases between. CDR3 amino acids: CASSGHARDTQYF. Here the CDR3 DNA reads TGTGCCAGCAGCGGACATGCCCGGGATACGCAGTATTTT.